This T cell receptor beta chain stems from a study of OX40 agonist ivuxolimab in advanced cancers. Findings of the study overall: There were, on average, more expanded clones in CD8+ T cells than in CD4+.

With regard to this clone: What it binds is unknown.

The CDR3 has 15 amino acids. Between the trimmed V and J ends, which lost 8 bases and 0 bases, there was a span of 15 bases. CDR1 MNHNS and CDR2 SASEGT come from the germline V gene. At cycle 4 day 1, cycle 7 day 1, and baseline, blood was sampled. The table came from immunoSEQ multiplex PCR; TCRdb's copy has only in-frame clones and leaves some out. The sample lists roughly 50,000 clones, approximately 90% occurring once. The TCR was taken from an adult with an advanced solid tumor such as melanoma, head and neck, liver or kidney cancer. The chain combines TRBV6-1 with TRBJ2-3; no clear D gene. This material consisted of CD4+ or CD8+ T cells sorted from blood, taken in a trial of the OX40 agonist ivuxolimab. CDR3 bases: TGTGCCAGCTCCCTACCGGGCTCCAGCACAGATACGCAGTATTTT. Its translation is CASSLPGSSTDTQYF.